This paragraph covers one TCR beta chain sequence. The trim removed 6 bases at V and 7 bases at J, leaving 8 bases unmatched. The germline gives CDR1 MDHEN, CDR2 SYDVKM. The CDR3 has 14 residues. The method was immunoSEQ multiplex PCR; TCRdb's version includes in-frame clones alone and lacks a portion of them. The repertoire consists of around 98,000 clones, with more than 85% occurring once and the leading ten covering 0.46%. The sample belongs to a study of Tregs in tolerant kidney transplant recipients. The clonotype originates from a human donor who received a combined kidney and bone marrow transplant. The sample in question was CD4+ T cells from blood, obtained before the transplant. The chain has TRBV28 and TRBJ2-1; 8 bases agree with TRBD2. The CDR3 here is CASRPGGAGNEQFF. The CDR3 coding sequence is TGTGCCAGCAGACCCGGGGGGGCCGGGAATGAGCAGTTCTTC.